A selection of T cell receptor beta chains follows, all from one sample in a study of blood T cell repertoires in COVID-19. The assay was immunoSEQ multiplex PCR, and TCRdb's table has in-frame clones only and misses some. The sample records 160,000 or so clones, less than 85% being singletons. Sequenced material: peripheral blood. These receptors were taken from a woman in her sixties with COVID-19, enrolled during active disease. Each CDR3 is given with its conserved first and last residue. The D gene is left open where the match is weak. Clone size is not always given. Where it is, it says once, few, many or a class for expanded clones.

j_call: TRBJ1-1
cdr3_length: 14
clone_size: once
v_call: TRBV13
d_call: TRBD1
cdr3_nt: TGTGCCAGCAGCCCGCCCTTCCAGGGGGGTGAAGCTTTCTTT
cdr3_aa: CASSPPFQGGEAFF

j_call: TRBJ1-5
cdr3_length: 15
clone_size: few
v_call: TRBV19
d_call: TRBD1
cdr3_nt: TGTGCCAGCAGACAGGGAGCGGGCTTTTCGCAGCCCCAGCATTTT
cdr3_aa: CASRQGAGFSQPQHF

j_call: TRBJ1-3
cdr3_length: 15
clone_size: few
v_call: TRBV18
d_call: NA
cdr3_nt: TGTGCCAGCTCAATCGGACAGTTAGAAGGAAACACCATATATTTT
cdr3_aa: CASSIGQLEGNTIYF

j_call: TRBJ2-1
cdr3_length: 16
clone_size: NA
v_call: TRBV19
d_call: TRBD2
cdr3_nt: TGTGCCAGTAACCGACTAGCGGGAGTTGTTTACAATGAGCAGTTCTTC
cdr3_aa: CASNRLAGVVYNEQFF

j_call: TRBJ1-2
cdr3_length: 13
clone_size: NA
v_call: TRBV12-3/TRBV12-4
d_call: TRBD1
cdr3_nt: TGTGCCAGCAGTTGGGACAGGGTAAGGGGCTACACCTTC
cdr3_aa: CASSWDRVRGYTF

j_call: TRBJ1-3
cdr3_length: 14
clone_size: few
v_call: TRBV27
d_call: NA
cdr3_nt: TGTGCCAGCAGCGAGACAGCCCCTGGAAACACCATATATTTT
cdr3_aa: CASSETAPGNTIYF

j_call: TRBJ2-3
cdr3_length: 14
clone_size: NA
v_call: TRBV7-8
d_call: NA
cdr3_nt: TGTGCCAGCAGCCCAACTAATTTGCGGGATACGCAGTATTTT
cdr3_aa: CASSPTNLRDTQYF

j_call: TRBJ1-1
cdr3_length: 13
clone_size: NA
v_call: TRBV5-1
d_call: NA
cdr3_nt: TGCGCCAGCAGCTTGGGAGGGGGTCCTGAAGCTTTCTTT
cdr3_aa: CASSLGGGPEAFF

j_call: TRBJ1-2
cdr3_length: 17
clone_size: many
v_call: TRBV28
d_call: TRBD1
cdr3_nt: TGTGCCAGCAGTTTCCCCGGGACAGGGGATACTAGCTATGGCTACACCTTC
cdr3_aa: CASSFPGTGDTSYGYTF

j_call: TRBJ1-4
cdr3_length: 15
clone_size: large
v_call: TRBV20-1
d_call: TRBD1
cdr3_nt: TGCAGTGCTAGTCTCACCGGGACAGCTAATGAAAAACTGTTTTTT
cdr3_aa: CSASLTGTANEKLFF

j_call: TRBJ2-2
cdr3_length: 15
clone_size: NA
v_call: TRBV2
d_call: TRBD2
cdr3_nt: TGTGCCAGCAGCGGACTAGCGGGAGCGGCCGGGGAGCTGTTTTTT
cdr3_aa: CASSGLAGAAGELFF

j_call: TRBJ2-2
cdr3_length: 14
clone_size: once
v_call: TRBV5-4
d_call: NA
cdr3_nt: TGTGCCAGCAGCTTGGGGGGCGTCACCGGGGAGCTGTTTTTT
cdr3_aa: CASSLGGVTGELFF

j_call: TRBJ2-2
cdr3_length: 16
clone_size: once
v_call: TRBV7-7
d_call: NA
cdr3_nt: TGTGCTAGCAGCCCGCAGATGCCTTCGAACACCGGGGAGCTGTTTTTT
cdr3_aa: CASSPQMPSNTGELFF

j_call: TRBJ2-7
cdr3_length: 15
clone_size: NA
v_call: TRBV3-1/TRBV3-2
d_call: NA
cdr3_nt: TGTGCCAGCAGCCAAGATCCTAACAGACGTTACGAGCAGTACTTC
cdr3_aa: CASSQDPNRRYEQYF

j_call: TRBJ1-2
cdr3_length: 16
clone_size: NA
v_call: TRBV15
d_call: TRBD1
cdr3_nt: TGTGCCACCAGCAGAGAACGGGGACAGGGGGCTGGTGGCTACACCTTC
cdr3_aa: CATSRERGQGAGGYTF

j_call: TRBJ2-1
cdr3_length: 16
clone_size: once
v_call: TRBV7-2
d_call: TRBD2
cdr3_nt: TGTGCCAGCAGCTCGGGACTAGCGGGAGGGCCGGATGAGCAGTTCTTC
cdr3_aa: CASSSGLAGGPDEQFF

j_call: TRBJ2-1
cdr3_length: 14
clone_size: NA
v_call: TRBV5-1
d_call: NA
cdr3_nt: TGCGCCAGCAGCTCCGGACAGATTAACAATGAGCAGTTCTTC
cdr3_aa: CASSSGQINNEQFF

j_call: TRBJ2-7
cdr3_length: 18
clone_size: NA
v_call: TRBV7-7
d_call: TRBD2
cdr3_nt: TGTGCTAGCAGCCCGGGACTAGCGGGAGGGCCTCGGCCCTACGAGCAGTACTTC
cdr3_aa: CASSPGLAGGPRPYEQYF

j_call: TRBJ2-1
cdr3_length: 16
clone_size: NA
v_call: TRBV5-1
d_call: NA
cdr3_nt: TGCGCCAGCCAGCCCCTAGCGCCGAGCTCCTACAATGAGCAGTTCTTC
cdr3_aa: CASQPLAPSSYNEQFF

j_call: TRBJ2-5
cdr3_length: 15
clone_size: NA
v_call: TRBV18
d_call: NA
cdr3_nt: TGTGCCAGCTCACCACTGACCCCGGGGCAAGAGACCCAGTACTTC
cdr3_aa: CASSPLTPGQETQYF

j_call: TRBJ1-5
cdr3_length: 15
clone_size: NA
v_call: TRBV15
d_call: TRBD1
cdr3_nt: TGTGCCACCAGCGGGACAGATTATAGCAATCAGCCCCAGCATTTT
cdr3_aa: CATSGTDYSNQPQHF

j_call: TRBJ1-2
cdr3_length: 14
clone_size: NA
v_call: TRBV5-1
d_call: NA
cdr3_nt: TGCGCCAGCAGCACCGGCCTGGTTGCGGATGGCTACACCTTC
cdr3_aa: CASSTGLVADGYTF

j_call: TRBJ1-5
cdr3_length: 15
clone_size: once
v_call: TRBV19
d_call: TRBD1
cdr3_nt: TGTGCCAGTAGTATAGGACCCACAGGGGGTCAGCCCCAGCATTTT
cdr3_aa: CASSIGPTGGQPQHF

j_call: TRBJ1-2
cdr3_length: 14
clone_size: once
v_call: TRBV6-1
d_call: NA
cdr3_nt: TGTGCCAGCAGTGAAGAGAGGGGGACCTATGGCTACACCTTC
cdr3_aa: CASSEERGTYGYTF

j_call: TRBJ2-7
cdr3_length: 12
clone_size: NA
v_call: TRBV19
d_call: NA
cdr3_nt: TGTGCCAGTAGTACGAGCTCCTACGAGCAGTACTTC
cdr3_aa: CASSTSSYEQYF

j_call: TRBJ1-4
cdr3_length: 15
clone_size: once
v_call: TRBV5-4
d_call: NA
cdr3_nt: TGTGCCAGCAGCCTTGGACAGCGAAATAATGAAAAACTGTTTTTT
cdr3_aa: CASSLGQRNNEKLFF

j_call: TRBJ2-2
cdr3_length: 14
clone_size: once
v_call: TRBV19
d_call: NA
cdr3_nt: TGTGCCAGTAGCGCAAGGGTGGGGCCCGGGGAGCTGTTTTTT
cdr3_aa: CASSARVGPGELFF

j_call: TRBJ2-2
cdr3_length: 12
clone_size: NA
v_call: TRBV7-2
d_call: NA
cdr3_nt: TGTGCCAGCAGCCTTTTCACCGGGGAGCTGTTTTTT
cdr3_aa: CASSLFTGELFF

j_call: TRBJ2-1
cdr3_length: 16
clone_size: NA
v_call: TRBV11-3
d_call: TRBD2
cdr3_nt: TGTGCCAGCAGCTTGGGGACTAGCGGGGTCCTCAATGAGCAGTTCTTC
cdr3_aa: CASSLGTSGVLNEQFF

j_call: TRBJ2-6
cdr3_length: 15
clone_size: NA
v_call: TRBV7-8
d_call: NA
cdr3_nt: TGTGCCAGCAGCTTAGGGGCCTCTGGGGCCAACGTCCTGACTTTC
cdr3_aa: CASSLGASGANVLTF

j_call: TRBJ2-5
cdr3_length: 14
clone_size: NA
v_call: TRBV5-4
d_call: NA
cdr3_nt: TGTGCCAGCAGCTTGGTGGCAGGGATGGAGACCCAGTACTTC
cdr3_aa: CASSLVAGMETQYF

j_call: TRBJ2-5
cdr3_length: 13
clone_size: NA
v_call: TRBV2
d_call: NA
cdr3_nt: TGTGCCAGCAGTGGTACTAGAGGTGAGACCCAGTACTTC
cdr3_aa: CASSGTRGETQYF

j_call: TRBJ2-3
cdr3_length: 15
clone_size: NA
v_call: TRBV12-5
d_call: TRBD1
cdr3_nt: TGTGCTAGTGGCGCTGGGGACAGGGGTTGGGATACGCAGTATTTT
cdr3_aa: CASGAGDRGWDTQYF

j_call: TRBJ1-2
cdr3_length: 15
clone_size: NA
v_call: TRBV2
d_call: TRBD1
cdr3_nt: TGTGCCAGCAGTGTCCTTCGGGACAGCAGATATGGCTACACCTTC
cdr3_aa: CASSVLRDSRYGYTF

j_call: TRBJ2-2
cdr3_length: 18
clone_size: few
v_call: TRBV19
d_call: NA
cdr3_nt: TGTGCCAGTAGTATAGCCAGCATGGAGGGGGCGAAGGGCGGGGAGCTGTTTTTT
cdr3_aa: CASSIASMEGAKGGELFF

j_call: TRBJ2-3
cdr3_length: 13
clone_size: NA
v_call: TRBV2
d_call: TRBD2
cdr3_nt: TGTGCCAGCAGCCCTTACACTAGCGGGAGGGGGTATTTT
cdr3_aa: CASSPYTSGRGYF

j_call: TRBJ2-1
cdr3_length: 15
clone_size: NA
v_call: TRBV19
d_call: NA
cdr3_nt: TGTGCCAGTAGTTCGGGCCGGAGGTCCTACAATGAGCAGTTCTTC
cdr3_aa: CASSSGRRSYNEQFF

j_call: TRBJ1-6
cdr3_length: 13
clone_size: NA
v_call: TRBV28
d_call: NA
cdr3_nt: TGTGCCAGCAGGACGCGGGTCCCTTCACCCCTCCACTTT
cdr3_aa: CASRTRVPSPLHF

j_call: TRBJ1-4
cdr3_length: 16
clone_size: NA
v_call: TRBV28
d_call: TRBD1
cdr3_nt: TGTGCCAGCAGTTCCGGTATGACAGGGACTAATGAAAAACTGTTTTTT
cdr3_aa: CASSSGMTGTNEKLFF

j_call: TRBJ2-1
cdr3_length: 19
clone_size: NA
v_call: TRBV7-2
d_call: TRBD2
cdr3_nt: TGTGCCAGCAGCGGCATGGGCGGGAGGGCGCCCTTTTCCTACAATGAGCAGTTCTTC
cdr3_aa: CASSGMGGRAPFSYNEQFF

j_call: TRBJ2-2
cdr3_length: 17
clone_size: NA
v_call: TRBV7-9
d_call: NA
cdr3_nt: TGTGCCAGCAGCTCCCGGTTTTCTAGCGAGAACACCGGGGAGCTGTTTTTT
cdr3_aa: CASSSRFSSENTGELFF

j_call: TRBJ2-7
cdr3_length: 15
clone_size: NA
v_call: TRBV7-2
d_call: TRBD2
cdr3_nt: TGTGCCAGCAGACTAGCGGGTGGCCACGGCTACGAGCAGTACTTC
cdr3_aa: CASRLAGGHGYEQYF

j_call: TRBJ2-3
cdr3_length: 14
clone_size: NA
v_call: TRBV10-3
d_call: TRBD1
cdr3_nt: TGTGCCATTGGACAGGGTTACAGCACAGATACGCAGTATTTT
cdr3_aa: CAIGQGYSTDTQYF

j_call: TRBJ2-1
cdr3_length: 14
clone_size: NA
v_call: TRBV30
d_call: NA
cdr3_nt: TGTGCCTGGAGGGACAGAGTCTCCTACAATGAGCAGTTCTTC
cdr3_aa: CAWRDRVSYNEQFF

j_call: TRBJ2-1
cdr3_length: 16
clone_size: NA
v_call: TRBV4-3
d_call: NA
cdr3_nt: TGCGCCAGCAGCCACATCGATCGGACTACCTTGAATGAGCAGTTCTTC
cdr3_aa: CASSHIDRTTLNEQFF

j_call: TRBJ2-2
cdr3_length: 16
clone_size: medium-sized
v_call: TRBV6-4
d_call: TRBD1
cdr3_nt: TGTGCCAGCAGCTCCGGGACAGGGGGGAGCACCGGGGAGCTGTTTTTT
cdr3_aa: CASSSGTGGSTGELFF

j_call: TRBJ2-2
cdr3_length: 15
clone_size: few
v_call: TRBV10-3
d_call: NA
cdr3_nt: TGTGCCATCAGTCCTACAGGGTGGATGACCGGGGAGCTGTTTTTT
cdr3_aa: CAISPTGWMTGELFF

j_call: TRBJ2-1
cdr3_length: 13
clone_size: NA
v_call: TRBV5-6
d_call: NA
cdr3_nt: TGTGCCAGCAGCTTGGCCGGGGTAGCCCGACGGTTCTTC
cdr3_aa: CASSLAGVARRFF

j_call: TRBJ1-6
cdr3_length: 15
clone_size: NA
v_call: TRBV12-2
d_call: NA
cdr3_nt: TGTGCAAGTCGCTTAGGCCCGGGGAGAGCAGCACCCCTCCACTTT
cdr3_aa: CASRLGPGRAAPLHF

j_call: TRBJ2-5
cdr3_length: 14
clone_size: NA
v_call: TRBV5-1
d_call: NA
cdr3_nt: TGCGCCAGCAGCCAATCGGGACAAGCCATCACCCAGTACTTC
cdr3_aa: CASSQSGQAITQYF

j_call: TRBJ1-2
cdr3_length: 16
clone_size: NA
v_call: TRBV18
d_call: TRBD1
cdr3_nt: TGTGCCAGCTCACCAGGTGGAGGGGGCGCCAGGTTTGGCTACACCTTC
cdr3_aa: CASSPGGGGARFGYTF

j_call: TRBJ2-5
cdr3_length: 15
clone_size: NA
v_call: TRBV5-1
d_call: TRBD2
cdr3_nt: TGCGCCAGCAGCGTTCTAGCGGGGATGGGAGAGACCCAGTACTTC
cdr3_aa: CASSVLAGMGETQYF

j_call: TRBJ2-1
cdr3_length: 16
clone_size: NA
v_call: TRBV5-4
d_call: TRBD1
cdr3_nt: TGTGCCAGCAGCCAGACGGGACAGCCCTCCTACAATGAGCAGTTCTTC
cdr3_aa: CASSQTGQPSYNEQFF

j_call: TRBJ2-2
cdr3_length: 15
clone_size: NA
v_call: TRBV5-1
d_call: TRBD2
cdr3_nt: TGCGCCAGCCGGGAGGCAGACGCGAACACCGGGGAGCTGTTTTTT
cdr3_aa: CASREADANTGELFF